This paragraph covers one T cell receptor (beta chain) sequence. This record belongs to a study of blood T cell repertoires in COVID-19. The CDR3 loop spans 14 amino acids. Trimming cost V 5 bases and J 3 bases, with 13 bases left between them. Germline loops: CDR1 SGHAT, CDR2 FQNNGV. Only in-frame clones appear in the TCRdb table, and some are missing; sequencing was by immunoSEQ multiplex PCR. The sample includes tens of thousands of clones, over 80% of them seen just once. Sequencing was done on a sample of peripheral blood. The clonotype originates from a man in his fifties or sixties with acute or convalescent COVID-19. This chain uses TRBV11-2 with TRBJ1-2, with D perhaps matching TRBD1 (6 bases). The CDR3 here is CASSPTGGYYGYTF. The CDR3 DNA reads TGTGCCAGCAGCCCGACGGGGGGCTACTATGGCTACACCTTC.